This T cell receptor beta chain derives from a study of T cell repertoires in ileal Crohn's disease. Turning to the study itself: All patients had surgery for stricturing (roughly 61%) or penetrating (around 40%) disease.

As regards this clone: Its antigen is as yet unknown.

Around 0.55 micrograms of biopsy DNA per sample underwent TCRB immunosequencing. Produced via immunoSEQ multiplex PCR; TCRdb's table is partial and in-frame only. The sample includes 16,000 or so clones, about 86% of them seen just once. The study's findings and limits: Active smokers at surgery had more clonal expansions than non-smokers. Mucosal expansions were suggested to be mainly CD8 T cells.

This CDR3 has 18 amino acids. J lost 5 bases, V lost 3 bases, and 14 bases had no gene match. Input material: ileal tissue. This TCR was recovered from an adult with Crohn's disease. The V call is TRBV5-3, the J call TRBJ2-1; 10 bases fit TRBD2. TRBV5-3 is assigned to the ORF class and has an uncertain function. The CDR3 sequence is CARSSLGTRTSGHNEQFF. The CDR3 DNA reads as TGTGCCAGAAGCTCATTGGGCACACGGACTAGCGGTCACAATGAGCAGTTCTTC.